These T cell receptor beta chains were read from a single sample in a study of T cells after yellow fever vaccination. TCRdb re-called the 5' RACE reads with MiXCR, one entry per CDR3 protein. The sample shows fewer than 150,000 distinct CDR3 sequences, roughly 7.9% of them seen only once. Sample: CD4+ T cells sorted from PBMCs, taken roughly 46 days after the first yellow fever vaccination. Receptors were obtained from a man between 18 and 35 years old who received the YFV17D yellow fever vaccine. CDR3s include the opening cysteine and the closing phenylalanine or tryptophan. Each record gives: V gene, D gene, clone size, J gene, CDR3 protein, CDR3 DNA. The D gene is left open where the match is weak. Some rows mark clone size as missing; the rest say once, few, many or name a class of expanded clone.

TRBV2	-	many	TRBJ1-2	CASKAVDYGYTF	TGTGCCAGCAAGGCAGTTGATTATGGCTACACCTTC
TRBV5-1	TRBD1	many	TRBJ1-5	CASSSTGQRHSNQPQHF	TGCGCCAGCAGCTCGACAGGGCAGCGCCATAGCAATCAGCCCCAGCATTTT
TRBV28	TRBD1	many	TRBJ2-1	CASSLGQGNEQFF	TGTGCCAGCAGTCTGGGACAGGGGAATGAGCAGTTCTTC
TRBV18	-	-	TRBJ2-1	CASSPPSSNEQFF	TGTGCCAGCTCACCCCCAAGCAGCAATGAGCAGTTCTTC
TRBV18	-	-	TRBJ2-3	CASSPPGGNTQYF	TGTGCCAGCTCACCGCCCGGGGGCAATACGCAGTATTTT
TRBV30	-	few	TRBJ1-2	CAWSVGTVLFYGYTF	TGTGCCTGGAGTGTGGGGACCGTACTATTCTATGGCTACACCTTC
TRBV5-1	-	many	TRBJ2-3	CASSITGPDTQYF	TGCGCCAGCAGCATCACCGGGCCAGATACGCAGTATTTT
TRBV6-5	-	many	TRBJ1-1	CASIGPNTEAFF	TGTGCCAGCATCGGGCCGAACACTGAAGCTTTCTTT
TRBV11-3	-	many	TRBJ2-1	CASSRLMNEQFF	TGTGCCAGCAGCCGCCTAATGAATGAGCAGTTCTTC
TRBV20-1	TRBD2	many	TRBJ2-3	CSARVRGSGGDTQYF	TGCAGTGCTAGGGTGCGGGGTAGCGGGGGAGATACGCAGTATTTT
TRBV6-2/TRBV6-3	TRBD1	many	TRBJ1-1	CASSYPHRGSNTEAFF	TGTGCCAGCAGTTACCCCCACAGGGGATCCAACACTGAAGCTTTCTTT
TRBV11-2	-	-	TRBJ2-2	CASRGGNTGELFF	TGTGCCAGCAGGGGAGGGAACACCGGGGAGCTGTTTTTT
TRBV6-5	-	-	TRBJ1-6	CASSFRPMLNSPLHF	TGTGCCAGCAGTTTTCGGCCGATGTTAAATTCACCCCTCCACTTT
TRBV12-3/TRBV12-4	-	-	TRBJ2-5	CASSFKRIQETQYF	TGTGCCAGCAGTTTCAAGCGTATCCAAGAGACCCAGTACTTC
TRBV4-3	-	few	TRBJ1-3	CASSQDWGQSSSGNTIYF	TGCGCCAGCAGCCAAGATTGGGGGCAGTCCAGCTCTGGAAACACCATATATTTT
TRBV7-2	TRBD2	many	TRBJ2-7	CASSLTSGGYEQYF	TGTGCCAGCAGCTTAACTAGCGGGGGTTACGAGCAGTACTTC
TRBV4-2	-	many	TRBJ1-1	CASSQILGGRTEAFF	TGTGCCAGCAGCCAAATTCTCGGGGGACGCACTGAAGCTTTCTTT
TRBV6-2/TRBV6-3	-	many	TRBJ2-3	CASSTTDTQYF	TGTGCCAGCAGCACCACAGATACGCAGTATTTT
TRBV12-3/TRBV12-4	-	many	TRBJ2-1	CASSSQGQRVNEQFF	TGTGCCAGCAGTTCCCAGGGTCAGAGGGTCAATGAGCAGTTCTTC
TRBV12-3/TRBV12-4	TRBD1	many	TRBJ2-7	CASSSGQGTYEQYF	TGTGCCAGCAGTTCGGGACAGGGAACCTACGAGCAGTACTTC
TRBV28	-	many	TRBJ2-4	CASRGAGINIQYF	TGTGCCAGCAGGGGGGCTGGGATAAACATTCAGTACTTC
TRBV29-1	-	many	TRBJ1-6	CSVAVSYNSPLHF	TGCAGCGTTGCGGTGAGCTATAATTCACCCCTCCACTTT
TRBV3-1	-	many	TRBJ2-3	CASSQSVDTQYF	TGTGCCAGCAGCCAATCGGTGGATACGCAGTATTTT
TRBV7-3	TRBD2	-	TRBJ2-6	CASSRTGTSGGLRSGANVLTF	TGTGCCAGCAGCCGTACCGGGACTAGCGGGGGGCTTCGCTCTGGGGCCAACGTCCTGACTTTC
TRBV20-1	TRBD1	many	TRBJ1-1	CSARPTYRGTTEAFF	TGCAGTGCTAGACCCACCTACAGGGGGACGACTGAAGCTTTCTTT
TRBV5-8	-	many	TRBJ2-3	CASSLYFGGSTDTQYF	TGTGCCAGCAGCTTGTATTTTGGCGGAAGCACAGATACGCAGTATTTT
TRBV7-2	-	many	TRBJ1-5	CASSSGYSGNQPQHF	TGTGCCAGCAGCTCTGGCTACAGCGGCAATCAGCCCCAGCATTTT
TRBV18	-	few	TRBJ2-3	CASSPQGGSSTDTQYF	TGTGCCAGCTCACCGCAGGGGGGATCTAGCACAGATACGCAGTATTTT